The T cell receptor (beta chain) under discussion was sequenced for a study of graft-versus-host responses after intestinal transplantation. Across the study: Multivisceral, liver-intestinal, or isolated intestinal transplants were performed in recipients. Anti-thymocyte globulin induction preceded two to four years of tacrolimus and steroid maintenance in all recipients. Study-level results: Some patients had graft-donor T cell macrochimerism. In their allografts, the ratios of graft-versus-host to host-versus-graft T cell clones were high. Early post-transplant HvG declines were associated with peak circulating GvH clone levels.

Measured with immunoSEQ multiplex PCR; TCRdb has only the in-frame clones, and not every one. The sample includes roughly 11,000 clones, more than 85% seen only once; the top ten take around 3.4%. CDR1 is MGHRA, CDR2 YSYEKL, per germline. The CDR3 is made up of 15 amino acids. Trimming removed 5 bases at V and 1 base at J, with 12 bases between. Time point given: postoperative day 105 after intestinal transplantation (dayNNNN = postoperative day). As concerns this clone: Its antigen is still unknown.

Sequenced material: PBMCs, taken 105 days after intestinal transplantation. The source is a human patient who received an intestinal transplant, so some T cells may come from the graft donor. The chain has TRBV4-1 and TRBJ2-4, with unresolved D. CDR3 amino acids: CASSERRAAKNIQYF. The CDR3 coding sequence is TGCGCCAGCAGCGAACGGAGAGCGGCCAAAAACATTCAGTACTTC.